The 17 T cell receptor beta chains presented below share a single source sample, sequenced in a study of regulatory T cells in long-lasting Graves disease. Building the TCR beta libraries relied on iRepertoire HTBI primers, and CDR3 regions underwent Arm-PCR. Using its own MiXCR run on the multiplex PCR reads, TCRdb lists one record per CDR3 protein. This sample has approximately 690,000 distinct CDR3 sequences; around 32% occur once, and the top ten carry under 55%. The time point: persistent/refractory GD, antithyroid drugs over 5 years with positive TRAb. Extracted PBMC RNA gave rise to the TCR library. The material sequenced was peripheral blood mononuclear cells (PBMCs), taken when the disease was refractory, from a patient treated with antithyroid drugs. The receptors here all came from a female donor with Graves disease.

The genes are TRBV18 and TRBJ1-1, with D perhaps TRBD1 (6 bases). CDR3 length: 15 residues. The germline V gene has CDR1 KGHSH and CDR2 LQKENI. The V end was cut by 1 base, the J end by 2 bases, with 11 bases between. The CDR3 DNA sequence: TGTGCCAGCTCACCACAATGGGGGCCCAACACTGAAGCTTTCTTT. Translation gives CASSPQWGPNTEAFF.

Only a few counts were recorded for this clonotype. The junction and the germline gene differ at one end; a read error may be behind it. The chain combines TRBV10-3 with TRBJ2-5; 8 bases map to TRBD1. CDR1 is ENHRY, CDR2 SYGVKD, per germline. This CDR3 is 13 amino acids long. The CDR3 nucleotides read TGTGCCATCAGGGACAGGGTAAAAGAGGCCCAGTACTTC. This translates into CAIRDRVKEAQYF.

This clonotype showed up many times. V usage is TRBV20-1 and J usage is TRBJ1-5; D gene uncertain. With 4 bases removed from V and 0 bases from J, the gap between germline ends came to 16 bases. The germline CDR1 and CDR2 sequences are DFQATT and SNEGSKA (reference sequence). The CDR3 loop spans 16 amino acids. CDR3 protein: CSATVRRGSSNQPQHF. As DNA, the CDR3 is TGCAGTGCTACGGTCAGGCGAGGGAGTAGCAATCAGCCCCAGCATTTT.

V and J are TRBV6-9 and TRBJ1-2, with D maybe TRBD1 (5 bases). The germline V gene has CDR1 MNHGY and CDR2 SVAAGI. This CDR3 region has 14 residues. V was clipped by 4 bases and J by 4 bases, with 13 bases between them. The CDR3 DNA follows: TGTGCCAGCAGTTTATCTGACGGGACCTATGGCTACACCTTC. Translating gives CASSLSDGTYGYTF.

In this sample, this clonotype turned up a few times. The chain couples TRBV19 to TRBJ1-4, with a possible D match to TRBD1 (6 bases). The CDR3 length is 14 residues. Per germline, CDR1 LNHDA and CDR2 SQIVND (reference sequence). Trimming shortened V by 9 bases and J by 2 bases, and 13 bases separated the two germline ends. The CDR3 DNA reads TGTGCCAGCCGGTATGGACAGACTAATGAAAAACTGTTTTTT. Residues: CASRYGQTNEKLFF.

This clonotype was recorded at least ten times. The chain uses TRBV28 and TRBJ1-2; 7 bases agree with TRBD1. CDR1 MDHEN and CDR2 SYDVKM come from the germline V gene. V shed 6 bases and J 3 bases; nucleotides not matched to a gene: 7. The length of the CDR3 is 14 residues. The CDR3, as DNA: TGTGCCAGCAGCCTAACCGGGACAGACTATGGCTACACCTTC. It codes for CASSLTGTDYGYTF.

The V call is TRBV5-6, the J call TRBJ1-6; TRBD1 might be the D (5 bases). Germline V lookup: CDR1 SGHDT, CDR2 YYEEEE. The CDR3 has 14 amino acids. With 4 bases removed from V and 6 bases from J, the gap between germline ends came to 11 bases. CDR3 loop: CASSPGLTNSPLHF. The CDR3 coding sequence is TGTGCCAGCAGCCCGGGACTTACTAATTCACCCCTCCACTTT.

The CDR3 DNA follows: TGTGCCAGCAGTTTGAACCGGGGCACAGATACGCAGTATTTT. This codes for CASSLNRGTDTQYF. The rearrangement links TRBV12-3 or TRBV12-4 to TRBJ2-3; D is ambiguous. V lost 3 bases, J lost 1 base, and 8 bases lay in between. CDR3 length: 14 residues.

This clonotype was found once. The rearrangement links TRBV19 to TRBJ2-5, with 7 bases that match TRBD1. J was trimmed by 5 bases and V by 4 bases; bases with no gene match: 7. Germline V gene lookup returns CDR1 LNHDA and CDR2 SQIVND (reference sequence). The CDR3 sequence is 14 residues long. The CDR3: CASSTTGIYETQYF. Written as DNA, the CDR3 is TGTGCCAGTAGTACGACAGGGATTTATGAGACCCAGTACTTC.

In its sample, this clonotype was seen a few times. The chain uses TRBV29-1 and TRBJ1-3; 7 positions match TRBD1. The CDR3 runs to 13 residues. V shed 5 bases and J 2 bases; nucleotides not matched to a gene: 3. Germline CDR1 is SQVTM and CDR2 is ANQGSEA. The CDR3 DNA reads as TGCAGCGTTAGCAGGGGGACTGGAAACACCATATATTTT. This codes for CSVSRGTGNTIYF.

This clonotype occurred a few times. Here the CDR3 reads CASGPKTGNTEAFF. The CDR3 DNA reads as TGTGCTAGTGGTCCCAAGACAGGGAACACTGAAGCTTTCTTT. The chain carries TRBV12-5 and TRBJ1-1; D perhaps matches TRBD1 (6 bases). This CDR3 spans 14 amino acids. Trimming took 5 bases from V and 1 from J, leaving 11 bases between them. Germline CDR1 is LGHNT and CDR2 is FRNRAP.

V usage is TRBV9 and J usage is TRBJ2-1, with D hard to call. Per the germline V gene, CDR1 is SGDLS and CDR2 is YYNGEE. V dropped 4 bases and J dropped 2 bases, with 19 bases sitting between them. This CDR3 region has 17 residues. Written as DNA, the CDR3 is TGTGCCAGCAGCCCAGTGACGGCGGTAGGAACCTACAATGAGCAGTTCTTC. Translation gives CASSPVTAVGTYNEQFF.

J is TRBJ1-6 and V is TRBV11-2; possible D gene TRBD1, 5 bases. The CDR3 is made up of 21 amino acids. V was clipped by 1 base and J by 5 bases, with 27 bases between them. Per the germline V gene, CDR1 is SGHAT and CDR2 is FQNNGV. The CDR3 protein is CASSLVSPRGAWYPNNSPLHF. The CDR3 DNA reads as TGTGCCAGCAGCTTAGTTAGCCCTCGGGGCGCATGGTACCCGAATAATTCACCCCTCCACTTT.

This clonotype was seen many times. V is TRBV12-3 or TRBV12-4 and J is TRBJ1-1; D gene ambiguous. This CDR3 is 11 amino acids long. Between the trimmed V and J ends, which lost 2 bases and 4 bases, there was a span of 2 bases. CDR3 coding DNA: TGTGCCAGCAGTTTACCCACTGAAGCTTTCTTT. Translating it yields CASSLPTEAFF.

The V gene is TRBV20-1, the J gene TRBJ2-7; 7 bases align to TRBD1. This CDR3 has 13 residues. Germline loops: CDR1 DFQATT, CDR2 SNEGSKA (reference sequence). Losses at the gene ends were 5 bases for V and 2 bases for J; bases not matched to a gene: 6. The CDR3 sequence: CSAGDRAAYEQYF. For the CDR3, the DNA is TGCAGTGCTGGCGACAGGGCTGCCTACGAGCAGTACTTC.

This clonotype came up a few times. The chain recombines TRBV13 with TRBJ2-2; 8 nucleotides match TRBD2. CDR1 is PRHDT and CDR2 is FYEKMQ in the germline V gene (reference sequence). The CDR3 is made up of 17 amino acids. The ends lost 5 bases at V and 3 bases at J; junction bases unmatched: 11. CDR3 sequence: CASSPLAGGGDTGELFF. The CDR3 bases are TGTGCCAGCAGCCCGCTGGCGGGAGGAGGAGACACCGGGGAGCTGTTTTTT.

This chain's CDR3 is CASSQDFGHHTGELFF. The CDR3 coding sequence is TGTGCCAGCAGCCAAGATTTTGGCCACCATACCGGGGAGCTGTTTTTT. J is TRBJ2-2 and V is TRBV3-1; D is uncertain. V lost 0 bases, J lost 5 bases, and 13 bases lay in between. The CDR3 extends over 16 amino acids. Germline-derived CDR1 and CDR2 are LGHDT and YNNKEL (reference sequence).